These 30 T cell receptor beta chains share one sample of origin, sequenced in a study of identical twins. TCRdb recomputed calls from the 5' RACE reads with MiXCR, one row per CDR3 protein. This table has about 520,000 distinct CDR3 sequences, about 20% appearing once. These data also featured in a second study, about T cells expressing NK-cell markers.

The specimen was CD4+ T cells sorted from blood. The receptor set was obtained from a young woman in good health.

The chain carries TRBV9 and TRBJ2-5; 7 bases match TRBD1. Trimming cost V 2 bases and J 2 bases; bases outside gene matches: 3. Germline values: CDR1 SGDLS, CDR2 YYNGEE. CDR3 length: 14 amino acids. DNA for the CDR3: TGTGCCAGCAGCGTCGGGACAGCTCAAGAGACCCAGTACTTC. Its protein is CASSVGTAQETQYF. Looking up the rest from reference TRBV9 and TRBJ2-5 gives the full variable domain: DSGVTQTPKHLITATGQRVTLRCSPRSGDLSVYWYQQSLDQGLQFLIQYYNGEERAKGNILERFSAQQFPDLHSELNLSSLELGDSALYFCASSVGTAQETQYFGPGTRLLVL.

The table lists this clonotype with a few counts. The chain joins TRBV20-1 to TRBJ2-1; D remains unclear. The CDR3 is 11 residues long. Between the trimmed V and J ends, which lost 5 bases and 6 bases, there was a span of 8 bases. CDR1 and CDR2 from the germline V gene are DFQATT and SNEGSKA (reference sequence). Here the CDR3 reads CSADDFNEQFF. The DNA for the CDR3 is TGCAGTGCTGACGATTTCAATGAGCAGTTCTTC.

This clonotype was detected a few times. The chain recombines TRBV7-9 with TRBJ2-7, with D perhaps TRBD1 or TRBD2 (5 bases each). Germline CDR1 reads SEHNR; CDR2 reads FQNEAQ (reference sequence). This CDR3 contains 11 residues. Trimming left V 4 bases short and J 6 bases short, with 7 bases between. The CDR3 here is CASSYGTEQYF. CDR3 DNA sequence: TGTGCCAGCAGCTACGGGACCGAGCAGTACTTC.

The J gene is TRBJ2-1, the V gene TRBV11-1, with 7 bases matching TRBD2. The CDR3 is 16 residues long. Per germline, CDR1 SGHAT and CDR2 FQDESV (reference sequence). Unmatched junction bases numbered 11, after V lost 2 bases and J lost 7 bases. CDR3 DNA sequence: TGTGCCAGCAGCTTATCCTTAGGCAGGGAGGGAAATGAGCAGTTCTTC. It specifies CASSLSLGREGNEQFF.

The chain recombines TRBV5-8 with TRBJ2-7, with a tentative D call TRBD2 (6 bases). The V and J ends lost 1 base and 1 base respectively, with 15 bases between them. This CDR3 has 16 residues. CDR1 is SGHTS, CDR2 YDEGEE, per germline. The CDR3, as DNA: TGTGCCAGCAGCTTGTGGGAGGTGGGCCCGTCCTACGAGCAGTACTTC. Its protein is CASSLWEVGPSYEQYF.

J is TRBJ2-2 and V is TRBV20-1; D may be TRBD2 (6 bases). Germline-derived CDR1 and CDR2 are DFQATT and SNEGSKA (reference sequence). CDR3 size: 15 residues. Trimming took off 6 bases at V and 2 bases at J, with 16 bases between the two ends. CDR3 loop: CSARDGRRNTGELFF. The CDR3 bases are TGCAGTGCGCGGGACGGAAGAAGAAACACCGGGGAGCTGTTTTTT.

The CDR3 spells CSAGDRGRFEKLFF. Here the CDR3 DNA reads TGCAGTGCTGGCGACAGGGGGCGTTTTGAAAAACTGTTTTTT. J is TRBJ1-4 and V is TRBV20-1; 10 nucleotides align to TRBD1. V trimming: 5 bases; J trimming: 7 bases; junction bases outside the gene matches: 7. Germline loops: CDR1 DFQATT, CDR2 SNEGSKA (reference sequence). This CDR3 has 14 amino acids.

This rearrangement joins TRBV18 to TRBJ2-5; D uncertain. V was pared by 0 bases and J by 5 bases, with 4 bases between. The CDR3 runs 12 residues. Germline CDR1 and CDR2: KGHSH and LQKENI. This CDR3 reads CASSPPLETQYF. CDR3 in DNA: TGTGCCAGCTCACCACCGCTTGAGACCCAGTACTTC.

The V call is TRBV6-5, the J call TRBJ2-7; TRBD1 is a possible D gene (6 bases). The CDR3 is 15 residues long. Germline-derived CDR1 and CDR2 are MNHEY and SVGAGI. V lost 2 bases to trimming and J lost 2 bases, with 13 bases between them. CDR3 in amino acids: CASSYGSNRAYEQYF. The CDR3 coding sequence is TGTGCCAGCAGTTACGGGTCAAACAGGGCCTACGAGCAGTACTTC.

The chain has TRBV5-5 and TRBJ1-1; D is possibly TRBD1 (6 bases). Looked up from germline, CDR1 is SGHKS and CDR2 is YYEKEE (reference sequence). CDR3 length: 15 amino acids. V shed 1 base and J shed 5 bases, with 15 bases lying between them. The CDR3, as DNA: TGTGCCAGCAGCTTGTTTCAGGGGTCGGGGACTGAAGCTTTCTTT. Translating gives CASSLFQGSGTEAFF.

At least ten counts were recorded for this clonotype. The chain has TRBV3-1 and TRBJ1-1; D gene unclear. Trimming shortened V by 4 bases and J by 4 bases, and 16 bases separated the two germline ends. Germline V gene lookup returns CDR1 LGHDT and CDR2 YNNKEL (reference sequence). The CDR3 covers 15 residues. The CDR3 is CASSPRRGRSTEAFF. CDR3 coding DNA: TGTGCCAGCAGCCCGCGGAGAGGGCGAAGCACTGAAGCTTTCTTT.

This chain joins TRBV12-5 and TRBJ2-7, with TRBD2 matching 12 bases. Germline trimming cut 8 bases from V and 6 bases from J; bases unmatched to any gene: 8. Looked up from germline, CDR1 is LGHNT and CDR2 is FRNRAP. This CDR3 comprises 14 residues. CDR3 protein: CASRSLAGGREQYF. CDR3 DNA sequence: TGTGCTAGTCGCTCACTAGCGGGAGGTCGCGAGCAGTACTTC.

This clonotype came up a few times. This sequence joins TRBV6-1 and TRBJ1-1, with 8 positions matching TRBD1. The germline CDR1 and CDR2 sequences are MNHNS and SASEGT. CDR3 length: 15 residues. V dropped 8 bases and J dropped 1; count of bases not matched to a gene: 9. The chain's CDR3 is CASGDRGRENTEAFF. The CDR3 region has the DNA TGTGCCAGCGGCGACAGGGGAAGGGAGAACACTGAAGCTTTCTTT.

The CDR3 reads CSARTGEHGYTF. CDR3 DNA sequence: TGCAGTGCTAGAACCGGGGAACATGGCTACACCTTC. This chain links TRBV20-1 with TRBJ1-2; D uncertain. The CDR3 length is 12 residues. The V and J ends lost 2 bases and 6 bases respectively, with 10 bases between them. The germline gives CDR1 DFQATT, CDR2 SNEGSKA (reference sequence).

This clonotype was seen a few times. The J gene is TRBJ2-7, the V gene TRBV20-1; tentative D call: TRBD2 (8 bases). Trimming stripped 5 bases from V and 7 bases from J, with 15 bases between. The CDR3 has 12 residues. Germline V gene sequence: CDR1 DFQATT, CDR2 SNEGSKA (reference sequence). This CDR3 is CSASREDREQYF. The DNA of the CDR3 is TGCAGTGCTTCGCGGGAGGACAGGGAGCAGTACTTC.

This chain uses TRBV7-9 with TRBJ1-4, with D unresolved. Germline V lookup: CDR1 SEHNR, CDR2 FQNEAQ (reference sequence). This CDR3 comprises 15 residues. V gave up 1 base and J gave up 0 bases, with 6 bases separating them. The CDR3 reads CASSLGATTNEKLFF. CDR3 bases: TGTGCCAGCAGCTTAGGAGCCACAACTAATGAAAAACTGTTTTTT.

This clonotype has just a few counts. The J gene is TRBJ1-1, the V gene TRBV20-1; 7 nucleotides line up with TRBD1. Trimming removed 0 bases from V and 6 bases from J; junction bases left unmatched: 7. This CDR3 contains 14 residues. The germline gives CDR1 DFQATT, CDR2 SNEGSKA (reference sequence). CDR3 protein: CSARDPGQGAEAFF. In DNA form, the CDR3 reads TGCAGTGCTAGAGATCCCGGCCAGGGGGCTGAAGCTTTCTTT.

This chain connects TRBV20-1 to TRBJ2-2; D possibly corresponds to TRBD2 (5 bases). Trimming pared 2 bases from V and 0 bases from J, leaving 7 bases between. Germline V gene lookup returns CDR1 DFQATT and CDR2 SNEGSKA (reference sequence). CDR3 length equals 14 residues. The CDR3 DNA is TGCAGTGCTAGAAGAGCGGCGAACACCGGGGAGCTGTTTTTT. This gives the protein CSARRAANTGELFF.

This clonotype was detected a few times. V gene TRBV12-3 or TRBV12-4 combines with J gene TRBJ1-2; D is perhaps TRBD1 (6 bases). V was trimmed by 4 bases and J by 4 bases, leaving 13 bases between them. The CDR3 spans 14 residues. The CDR3 region is CASSSGGLIYGYTF. The CDR3 DNA is TGTGCCAGCAGTTCCGGGGGGCTTATCTATGGCTACACCTTC.

This clonotype was detected only once. This sequence joins TRBV6-6 and TRBJ1-1; D call uncertain. The germline V gene encodes CDR1 MNHNY and CDR2 SVGAGI (reference sequence). There are 13 residues in the CDR3. Trimming removed 7 bases at V and 1 base at J, with 10 bases between. The CDR3, as DNA: TGTGCCAGCATCGCAGGCTGGAACACTGAAGCTTTCTTT. Translating gives CASIAGWNTEAFF.

This chain joins TRBV10-3 and TRBJ2-4; the D gene is possibly TRBD2 (5 bases). This CDR3 spans 15 amino acids. Germline assignment: CDR1 ENHRY and CDR2 SYGVKD. Deletions cut 3 bases from V and 0 bases from J, with 9 bases between. The CDR3 region is CAISDSALAKNIQYF. CDR3 bases: TGTGCCATCAGTGATAGCGCGCTAGCCAAAAACATTCAGTACTTC.

A single count supports this clonotype. This chain uses TRBV18 with TRBJ1-2; unclear D gene. The CDR3 runs 15 residues. The ends were cut back, 5 bases at V and 3 bases at J, with 16 bases in the middle. Germline CDR1 is KGHSH and CDR2 is LQKENI. The CDR3 loop is CASSISLRTDYGYTF. In DNA, the CDR3 is TGTGCCAGCTCAATCAGCCTCAGGACGGACTATGGCTACACCTTC.

This clonotype was observed at least ten times. The rearrangement joins TRBV20-1 to TRBJ2-3; 10 bases match TRBD2. J was trimmed by 2 bases and V by 6 bases; bases with no gene match: 8. Germline V CDR1 and CDR2: DFQATT, SNEGSKA (reference sequence). The CDR3 extends over 15 amino acids. The CDR3 loop is CSAPRLAGNTDTQYF. CDR3 nucleotide sequence: TGCAGTGCCCCGCGACTAGCGGGCAACACAGATACGCAGTATTTT.

This chain links TRBV4-3 with TRBJ2-1; D assignment may be TRBD1 or TRBD2 (6 bases each). V lost 0 bases, J lost 9 bases, and 15 bases lay in between. CDR1 and CDR2 (germline): LGHNA, YSLEER. CDR3 size: 15 residues. CDR3 amino acids: CASSQEGIGGVEQFF. Written as DNA, the CDR3 is TGCGCCAGCAGCCAAGAGGGGATCGGGGGCGTTGAGCAGTTCTTC.

The rearrangement joins TRBV9 to TRBJ2-1; possibly TRBD1 for D (6 bases). CDR1 SGDLS and CDR2 YYNGEE come from the germline V gene. CDR3 length: 12 residues. Trimming took off 3 bases at V and 11 bases at J, with 12 bases between the two ends. The CDR3 DNA reads as TGTGCCAGCAGCGCCCTACAGGGCAAGCAGTTCTTC. Protein: CASSALQGKQFF. The complete variable domain, with remaining parts taken from reference TRBV9 and TRBJ2-1, reads DSGVTQTPKHLITATGQRVTLRCSPRSGDLSVYWYQQSLDQGLQFLIQYYNGEERAKGNILERFSAQQFPDLHSELNLSSLELGDSALYFCASSALQGKQFFGPGTRLTVL.

The chain carries TRBV5-1 and TRBJ1-2; 11 positions match TRBD1. Germline V gene data show CDR1 as SGHRS and CDR2 as YFSETQ. The CDR3 contains 14 residues. V shed 2 bases and J 8 bases; nucleotides not matched to a gene: 5. The CDR3 nucleotides read TGCGCCAGCAGCTTCGGACAGGGGGCGGTGGGCTACACCTTC. Its protein product is CASSFGQGAVGYTF.

In its sample, this clonotype was seen many times. V and J are TRBV10-3 and TRBJ2-4; TRBD1 matches 7 bases. The CDR3 loop spans 13 amino acids. Trimming at V came to 5 bases and at J to 8 bases, leaving 6 bases not matched to a gene. Germline V gene data show CDR1 as ENHRY and CDR2 as SYGVKD. The CDR3 loop reads CAISFDRVDIQYF. CDR3 DNA sequence: TGTGCCATCAGTTTCGACAGGGTTGACATTCAGTACTTC.

CDR3: CASSFRVVTDTQYF. For the CDR3, the DNA is TGCGCCAGCAGTTTCAGGGTCGTGACAGATACGCAGTATTTT. J is TRBJ2-3 and V is TRBV5-1; weak D call: TRBD1 (5 bases). Trimming took off 5 bases at V and 3 bases at J, with 13 bases between the two ends. Germline CDR1 is SGHRS and CDR2 is YFSETQ. This CDR3 is 14 amino acids long.

The rearrangement uses TRBV7-8 and TRBJ1-1; D uncertain. This CDR3 is 14 amino acids long. Trimming removed 4 bases at V and 11 bases at J, with 20 bases between. Germline CDR1 SGHVS, CDR2 FQNEAQ. CDR3 loop: CASSSEGRPVGAFF. The DNA of the CDR3 is TGTGCCAGCAGCTCCGAAGGACGGCCGGTGGGGGCTTTCTTT. Supplemented by reference TRBV7-8 and TRBJ1-1, the full variable domain reads GAGVSQSPRYKVAKRGQDVALRCDPISGHVSLFWYQQALGQGPEFLTYFQNEAQLDKSGLPSDRFFAERPEGSVSTLKIQRTQQEDSAVYLCASSSEGRPVGAFFGQGTRLTVV.

This clonotype was counted only a few times. The chain combines TRBV7-2 with TRBJ2-3; no clear D. The V gene's germline CDR1 is SGHTA and CDR2 FQGNSA. Trimming left V 2 bases short and J 4 bases short, with 19 bases between. The CDR3 extends over 17 amino acids. The CDR3 DNA reads as TGTGCCAGCAGCTTAAAAAGTTCGGACCGTGCCCCAGATACGCAGTATTTT. Translating it yields CASSLKSSDRAPDTQYF.